Presented here are 9 T cell receptor beta chains from one specimen sequenced in a study of neurological immune-mediated disorders. One entry per CDR3 protein, called by TCRdb with MiXCR from the 5' RACE reads. The sample has around 52,000 distinct CDR3 sequences; approximately 6.2% are singletons. The sample consisted of CD4+ T cells from blood. The source of these receptors is a woman aged 18 to 35 with multiple sclerosis.

This clonotype was counted at least ten times. The gene calls are TRBV6-6 and TRBJ1-4; weak D call: TRBD1 (6 bases). The V end was cut by 8 bases, the J end by 4 bases, with 11 bases between. This CDR3 contains 13 residues. Germline V gene data show CDR1 as MNHNY and CDR2 as SVGAGI (reference sequence). CDR3 in DNA: TGTGCCAGCGAGGACAGCCTTAATGAAAAACTGTTTTTT. Translating gives CASEDSLNEKLFF.

This clonotype was detected ten times or more. The chain links TRBV6-6 to TRBJ2-6; D is unresolved. The germline CDR1 and CDR2 sequences are MNHNY and SVGAGI (reference sequence). The CDR3 totals 15 residues. The V and J ends lost 2 bases and 2 bases respectively, with 7 bases between them. CDR3 amino acids: CASSYGQTGANVLTF. CDR3 in DNA: TGTGCCAGCAGTTACGGGCAGACTGGGGCCAACGTCCTGACTTTC.

This clonotype came up many times. V usage is TRBV20-1 and J usage is TRBJ2-1, with TRBD2 matching over 9 bases. The CDR3 length is 15 residues. The V gene's germline CDR1 is DFQATT and CDR2 SNEGSKA (reference sequence). V lost 3 bases, J lost 5 bases, and 8 bases stayed unmatched. The CDR3: CSASFAGGRNNEQFF. CDR3 sequence (DNA): TGCAGTGCTAGCTTTGCGGGAGGGAGGAACAATGAGCAGTTCTTC.

This clonotype has ten or more counts. The chain combines TRBV20-1 with TRBJ1-6, with 8 bases lining up with TRBD1. The germline gives CDR1 DFQATT, CDR2 SNEGSKA (reference sequence). The trim removed 7 bases at V and 7 bases at J, leaving 3 bases unmatched. The CDR3 length is 12 residues. The CDR3: CSVRQGNSPLHF. The CDR3 nucleotides are TGCAGTGTTCGACAGGGGAATTCACCCCTCCACTTT.

This clonotype was counted at least ten times. The V gene is TRBV28, the J gene TRBJ2-7; 8 bases match TRBD1. With 2 bases clipped from V and 5 bases from J, the junction kept 8 bases outside the gene matches. Germline CDR1 and CDR2: MDHEN and SYDVKM. This CDR3 contains 15 residues. The CDR3 DNA sequence: TGTGCCAGCAGTTTACGGGACAGGCTTTTCAACGAGCAGTACTTC. Protein sequence: CASSLRDRLFNEQYF.

This clonotype has at least ten counts. J is TRBJ2-3 and V is TRBV29-1; TRBD1 is a possible D gene (7 bases). Per germline, CDR1 SQVTM and CDR2 ANQGSEA. The length of the CDR3 is 12 residues. CDR3 sequence: CGGGGVGDTQYF. The CDR3 nucleotides read TGCGGCGGAGGGGGCGTCGGGGATACGCAGTATTTT.

This clonotype was counted ten times or more. CDR3 coding DNA: TGTGCCAGCAGCTTAGCGGGAGGACGGGAGACCCAGTACTTC. Protein product: CASSLAGGRETQYF. The chain uses TRBV7-9 and TRBJ2-5; TRBD2 might be the D (6 bases). Germline loops: CDR1 SEHNR, CDR2 FQNEAQ (reference sequence). The CDR3 covers 14 residues. With 0 bases removed from V and 5 bases from J, the gap between germline ends came to 10 bases.

This clonotype was counted at least ten times. The V and J genes are TRBV5-1 and TRBJ2-2; 9 bases agree with TRBD1. Germline CDR1 SGHRS, CDR2 YFSETQ. CDR3 length equals 16 residues. The ends lost 0 bases at V and 1 base at J; junction bases unmatched: 1. CDR3 amino acids: CASSLGGQGNTGELFF. CDR3 nucleotides: TGCGCCAGCAGCTTGGGGGGACAGGGGAACACCGGGGAGCTGTTTTTT.

This clonotype was detected many times. This rearrangement joins TRBV2 to TRBJ1-1; weak D call: TRBD1 (5 bases). The CDR3 has 15 amino acids. Looked up from germline, CDR1 is SNHLY and CDR2 is FYNNEI. With 3 bases removed from V and 4 bases from J, the gap between germline ends came to 15 bases. The CDR3 sequence is CASSDPPVRGTEAFF. CDR3 DNA sequence: TGTGCCAGCAGTGATCCTCCGGTTAGGGGCACTGAAGCTTTCTTT.